The clone carrying this T cell receptor (beta chain) was recorded at least ten times. Time point meaning: pre-sensitization, week 0. Treatment here: therapeutic diphenylcyclopropenone sensitization with weekly scalp DPC. The drawing of blood occurred before each patch test was applied. The study drew its donors from alopecia patients who were 18 to 70 years old and suitable for DPC. Total RNA was isolated from whole blood that had not been fractionated. This record comes from a study of human T cells and chemical hapten exposure. Trimming took off 8 bases at V and 5 bases at J, with 6 bases between the two ends. Germline CDR1 reads SEHNR; CDR2 reads FQNEAQ (reference sequence). This CDR3 is 11 amino acids long. TCRdb reanalysed the RACE reads using MiXCR and keeps one entry per CDR3 protein. The repertoire holds about 300,000 distinct CDR3 sequences, roughly 6% seen once, with roughly 8.2% in the top ten.

The rearrangement uses TRBV7-9 and TRBJ1-4, with D maybe TRBD1 (5 bases). The input for sequencing was whole blood, taken in connection with sensitization to the hapten diphenylcyclopropenone (DPC). The TCR comes from a young woman with alopecia areata. Some clones in this sample may be carry-over from other donors' samples. This chain's CDR3 is CASRGNEKLFF. DNA of the CDR3: TGTGCCAGCCGGGGGAATGAAAAACTGTTTTTT.